The 17 T cell receptor beta chains below were found in one sample sequenced in a study of memory CD4+ T cells and cytomegalovirus serostatus. Single viable CD3+CD4+CD8-CD45RO+ cells were sorted as the memory CD4+ T cells. Produced via immunoSEQ multiplex PCR; TCRdb's table is partial and in-frame only. Altogether tens of thousands of clones are present, 60% to 75% being singletons, with the ten largest covering about 2.7%. The sample consisted of memory CD4+ T cells from blood. All receptors come from an adult in good health and CMV-seropositive.

The chain combines TRBV29-1 with TRBJ1-5; possibly TRBD1 for D (6 bases). Germline V CDR1 and CDR2: SQVTM, ANQGSEA. CDR3 size: 13 residues. Trimming cost V 7 bases and J 5 bases, with 15 bases left between them. The CDR3 DNA sequence: TGCAGCGCCTTAGAGGGGACACATCAGCCCCAGCATTTT. It encodes CSALEGTHQPQHF.

The genes are TRBV5-1 and TRBJ2-3, with a possible D match to TRBD1 (6 bases). CDR1 and CDR2 from the germline V gene are SGHRS and YFSETQ. V was shortened by 0 bases and J by 0 bases, with 11 bases between the two germline ends. CDR3 length equals 16 residues. This CDR3 reads CASSLALRGSTDTQYF. CDR3 nucleotide sequence: TGCGCCAGCAGCTTGGCTCTCAGGGGTAGCACAGATACGCAGTATTTT.

The rearrangement joins TRBV6-5 to TRBJ2-7; D gene uncertain. This CDR3 has 13 residues. The V and J ends lost 1 base and 7 bases respectively, with 11 bases between them. CDR1 MNHEY and CDR2 SVGAGI come from the germline V gene. CDR3 in DNA: TGTGCCAGCAGTTACTTGAATGGTGGTGAGCAGTACTTC. Amino acid sequence: CASSYLNGGEQYF.

The chain combines TRBV5-1 with TRBJ2-5; D may correspond to TRBD1 or TRBD2 (5 bases each). Per germline, CDR1 SGHRS and CDR2 YFSETQ. With 0 bases removed from V and 7 bases from J, the gap between germline ends came to 13 bases. CDR3 length equals 14 residues. The CDR3 DNA is TGCGCCAGCAGCTTGGTTAATGGGGCGGGGACCCAGTACTTC. It translates to CASSLVNGAGTQYF.

The chain has TRBV11-2 and TRBJ1-5; D is unclear. Trimming pared 2 bases from V and 2 bases from J, leaving 16 bases between. The CDR3 consists of 17 residues. CDR1 is SGHAT and CDR2 is FQNNGV in the germline V gene. CDR3 loop: CASSLHSGNMGNQPQHF. In DNA, the CDR3 is TGTGCCAGCAGCTTACATTCAGGAAACATGGGCAATCAGCCCCAGCATTTT.

V usage is TRBV2 and J usage is TRBJ1-4; D may be TRBD1 (6 bases). Germline CDR1 and CDR2: SNHLY and FYNNEI. Trimming pared 6 bases from V and 5 bases from J, leaving 16 bases between. This CDR3 has 15 residues. The CDR3 sequence: CASSNEGTWNEKLFF. CDR3 coding DNA: TGTGCCAGCAGCAATGAGGGGACATGGAATGAAAAACTGTTTTTT.

This clone appeared once. The V call is TRBV7-2, the J call TRBJ1-1; 8 nucleotides line up with TRBD1. After removal of 5 bases from V and 1 base from J, the junction contained 3 bases not matched to a gene. The CDR3 runs to 14 residues. Germline CDR1 is SGHTA and CDR2 is FQGNSA. The CDR3 is CASSPDRGNTEAFF. The CDR3 coding sequence is TGTGCCAGCAGCCCTGACAGGGGGAACACTGAAGCTTTCTTT. The complete variable domain, with remaining parts taken from reference TRBV7-2 and TRBJ1-1, reads GAGVSQSPSNKVTEKGKDVELRCDPISGHTALYWYRQSLGQGLEFLIYFQGNSAPDKSGLPSDRFSAERTGGSVSTLTIQRTQQEDSAVYLCASSPDRGNTEAFFGQGTRLTVV.

The chain uses TRBV2 and TRBJ2-7; D is perhaps TRBD1 (7 bases). The CDR3 is 17 amino acids. V was trimmed by 6 bases and J by 1 base, leaving 22 bases between them. Germline V CDR1 and CDR2: SNHLY, FYNNEI. CDR3 protein: CASRIREDRRMSYEQYF. DNA of the CDR3: TGTGCCAGCAGGATAAGGGAGGACAGGCGAATGTCCTACGAGCAGTACTTC.

V gene TRBV27 combines with J gene TRBJ1-2; D remains ambiguous. Trimming took 3 bases from V and 8 from J, leaving 10 bases between them. Germline-derived CDR1 and CDR2 are MNHEY and SMNVEV (reference sequence). The CDR3 runs 12 residues. CDR3 DNA sequence: TGTGCCAGCAGTTTCTCCGCGGGGGGCTACACCTTC. Translating gives CASSFSAGGYTF.

CDR3 nucleotide sequence: TGCGCCAGCAGCCAGAGCCCCGTGGGGGACAGGCCGTACAATGAGCAGTTCTTC. Its protein is CASSQSPVGDRPYNEQFF. The J gene is TRBJ2-1, the V gene TRBV4-3; the match to TRBD1 covers 8 bases. The germline V gene encodes CDR1 LGHNA and CDR2 YSLEER. The CDR3 totals 18 residues. The V segment lost 3 bases and the J segment 4 bases; nucleotides outside the gene matches: 14.

This clone was recorded a few times. The rearrangement uses TRBV7-2 and TRBJ1-2, with no clear D. Trimming removed 3 bases at V and 4 bases at J, with 9 bases between. This CDR3 is built from 13 residues. Per germline, CDR1 SGHTA and CDR2 FQGNSA. CDR3 amino acids: CASSFGRSYGYTF. The CDR3 nucleotides read TGTGCCAGCAGCTTTGGACGGAGCTATGGCTACACCTTC.

The rearrangement joins TRBV18 to TRBJ2-5, with 11 bases lining up with TRBD2. Germline lookup yields CDR1 KGHSH and CDR2 LQKENI. This CDR3 contains 15 residues. The V segment lost 3 bases and the J segment 5 bases; nucleotides outside the gene matches: 5. The CDR3 spells CASSPGTSGVETQYF. CDR3 DNA: TGTGCCAGCTCACCTGGGACTAGCGGAGTTGAGACCCAGTACTTC.

The V and J genes are TRBV7-3 and TRBJ1-1; D gene unclear. The CDR3 consists of 13 residues. Germline loops: CDR1 SGHTA, CDR2 FQGTGA. The V end was cut by 3 bases, the J end by 4 bases, with 9 bases between. The CDR3 loop reads CASSFGPSTEAFF. In nucleotides, the CDR3 is TGTGCCAGCAGCTTTGGGCCGAGCACTGAAGCTTTCTTT.

The chain joins TRBV7-2 to TRBJ2-7; no definite D call. V lost 1 base to trimming and J lost 6 bases, with 10 bases between them. CDR3 length: 13 residues. CDR1 SGHTA and CDR2 FQGNSA come from the germline V gene. In nucleotides, the CDR3 is TGTGCCAGCAGCTTAGATGCAGTCCTCGAGCAGTACTTC. Amino acid sequence: CASSLDAVLEQYF.

This rearrangement joins TRBV19 to TRBJ2-2; weak D call: TRBD2 (6 bases). The CDR3 totals 14 residues. Germline values: CDR1 LNHDA, CDR2 SQIVND (reference sequence). Trimming stripped 6 bases from V and 6 bases from J, with 14 bases between. CDR3 in amino acids: CASRGDRDSGELFF. The CDR3 DNA follows: TGTGCCAGTAGAGGGGACCGGGACTCCGGGGAGCTGTTTTTT.

The chain joins TRBV9 to TRBJ2-5, with D possibly called TRBD1 or TRBD2 (7 bases each). Deletions cut 0 bases from V and 3 bases from J, with 12 bases between. The germline CDR1 and CDR2 sequences are SGDLS and YYNGEE. The CDR3 spans 15 residues. The CDR3 DNA reads TGTGCCAGCAGCGTAGGACCAGGGGGGGAAGAGACCCAGTACTTC. This sequence encodes CASSVGPGGEETQYF. The complete variable domain, with remaining parts taken from reference TRBV9 and TRBJ2-5, reads DSGVTQTPKHLITATGQRVTLRCSPRSGDLSVYWYQQSLDQGLQFLIQYYNGEERAKGNILERFSAQQFPDLHSELNLSSLELGDSALYFCASSVGPGGEETQYFGPGTRLLVL.

The rearrangement joins TRBV15 to TRBJ1-6; no firm D call. V was cut by 3 bases and J by 7 bases, with 7 bases left in between. The germline V gene encodes CDR1 LNHNV and CDR2 YYDKDF (reference sequence). The CDR3 runs 13 residues. The CDR3 here is CATSRGRNSPLHF. The DNA for the CDR3 is TGTGCCACCAGCAGGGGTCGGAATTCACCCCTCCACTTT.